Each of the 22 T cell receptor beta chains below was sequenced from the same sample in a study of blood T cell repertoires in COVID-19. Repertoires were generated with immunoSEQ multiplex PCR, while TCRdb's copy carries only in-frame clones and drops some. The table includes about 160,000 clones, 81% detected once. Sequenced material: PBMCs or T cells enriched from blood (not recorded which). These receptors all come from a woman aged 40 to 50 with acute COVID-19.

Written as DNA, the CDR3 is TGTGCCAGCTCACCCGGTGGACAGAACCTCTACGAGCAGTACGTC. It yields the protein CASSPGGQNLYEQYV. The chain employs TRBV18 and TRBJ2-7; the D gene is possibly TRBD1 (6 bases). The V and J ends lost 3 bases and 3 bases respectively, with 15 bases between them. This CDR3 is built from 15 residues. Germline V gives CDR1 KGHSH, CDR2 LQKENI.

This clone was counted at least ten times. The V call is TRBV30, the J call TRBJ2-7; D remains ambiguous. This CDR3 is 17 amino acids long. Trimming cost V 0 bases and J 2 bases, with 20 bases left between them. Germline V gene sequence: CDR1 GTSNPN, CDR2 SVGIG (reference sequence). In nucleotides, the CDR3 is TGTGCCTGGAGTGTACCCCCCCGAATGGCCAGAACCTACGAGCAGTACTTC. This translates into CAWSVPPRMARTYEQYF.

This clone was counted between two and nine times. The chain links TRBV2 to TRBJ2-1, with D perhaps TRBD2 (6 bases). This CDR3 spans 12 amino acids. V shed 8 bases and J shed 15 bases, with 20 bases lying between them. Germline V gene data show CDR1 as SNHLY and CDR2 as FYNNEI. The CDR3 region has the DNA TGTGCCAGCCGGGGAGGTCCCGGGTCCCTGTTCTTC. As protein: CASRGGPGSLFF.

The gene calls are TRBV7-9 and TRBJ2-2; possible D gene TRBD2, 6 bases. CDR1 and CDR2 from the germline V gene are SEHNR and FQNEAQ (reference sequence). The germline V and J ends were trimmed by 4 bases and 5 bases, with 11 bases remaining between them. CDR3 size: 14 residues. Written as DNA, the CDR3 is TGTGCCAGCAGCTGGGGACTCTCTACCGGGGAGCTGTTTTTT. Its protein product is CASSWGLSTGELFF.

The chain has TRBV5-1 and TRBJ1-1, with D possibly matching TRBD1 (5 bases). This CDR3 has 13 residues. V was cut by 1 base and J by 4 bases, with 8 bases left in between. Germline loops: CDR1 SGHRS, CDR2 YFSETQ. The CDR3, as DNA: TGCGCCAGCAGCTTGAACGGGGGCACTGAAGCTTTCTTT. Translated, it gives CASSLNGGTEAFF.

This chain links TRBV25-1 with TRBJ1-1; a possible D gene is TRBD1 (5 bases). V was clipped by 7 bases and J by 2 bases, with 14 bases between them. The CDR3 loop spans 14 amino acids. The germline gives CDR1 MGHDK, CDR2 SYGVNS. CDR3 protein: CASTKTGTNTEAFF. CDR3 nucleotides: TGTGCCAGCACTAAAACAGGTACCAACACTGAAGCTTTCTTT.

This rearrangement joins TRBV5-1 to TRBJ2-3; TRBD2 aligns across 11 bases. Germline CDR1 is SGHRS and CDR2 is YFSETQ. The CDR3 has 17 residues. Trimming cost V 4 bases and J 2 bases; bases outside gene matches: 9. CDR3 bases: TGCGCCAGCAGCACTAGCGGGAGTGATTTGTACACAGATACGCAGTATTTT. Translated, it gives CASSTSGSDLYTDTQYF.

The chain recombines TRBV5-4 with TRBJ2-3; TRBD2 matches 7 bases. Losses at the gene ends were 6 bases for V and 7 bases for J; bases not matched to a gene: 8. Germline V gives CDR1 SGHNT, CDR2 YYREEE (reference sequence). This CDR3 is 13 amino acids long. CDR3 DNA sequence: TGTGCCAGCACCTTTGGCGGGAGCAATACGCAGTATTTT. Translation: CASTFGGSNTQYF.

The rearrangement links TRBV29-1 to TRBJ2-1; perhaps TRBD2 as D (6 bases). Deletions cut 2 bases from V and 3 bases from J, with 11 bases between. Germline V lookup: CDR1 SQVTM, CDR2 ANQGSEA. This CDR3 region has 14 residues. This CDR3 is CSVERLGIYNEQFF. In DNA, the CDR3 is TGCAGCGTTGAAAGACTAGGGATCTACAATGAGCAGTTCTTC.

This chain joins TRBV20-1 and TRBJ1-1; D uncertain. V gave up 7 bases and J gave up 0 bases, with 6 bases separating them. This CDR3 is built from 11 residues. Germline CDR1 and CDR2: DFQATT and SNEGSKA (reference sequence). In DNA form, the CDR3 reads TGCAGTGTAACTTTGAACACTGAAGCTTTCTTT. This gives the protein CSVTLNTEAFF.

Written as DNA, the CDR3 is TGTGCCAGCAGCTCACCCAGCGGTAATGGCTACACCTTC. This translates into CASSSPSGNGYTF. The chain joins TRBV7-9 to TRBJ1-2; D is ambiguous. CDR1 and CDR2 (germline): SEHNR, FQNEAQ (reference sequence). V was pared by 4 bases and J by 6 bases, with 12 bases between. The CDR3 spans 13 residues. The full variable domain, in which reference TRBV7-9 and TRBJ1-2 provide the parts outside the CDR3, is DTGVSQNPRHKITKRGQNVTFRCDPISEHNRLYWYRQTLGQGPEFLTYFQNEAQLEKSRLLSDRFSAERPKGSFSTLEIQRTEQGDSAMYLCASSSPSGNGYTFGSGTRLTVV.

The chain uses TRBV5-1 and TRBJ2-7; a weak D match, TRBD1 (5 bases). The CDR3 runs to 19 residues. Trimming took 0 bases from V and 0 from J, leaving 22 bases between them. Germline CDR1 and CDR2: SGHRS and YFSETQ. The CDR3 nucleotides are TGCGCCAGCAGCTTGGAACCCCCCATGGCAGGGCACAGCTCCTACGAGCAGTACTTC. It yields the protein CASSLEPPMAGHSSYEQYF.

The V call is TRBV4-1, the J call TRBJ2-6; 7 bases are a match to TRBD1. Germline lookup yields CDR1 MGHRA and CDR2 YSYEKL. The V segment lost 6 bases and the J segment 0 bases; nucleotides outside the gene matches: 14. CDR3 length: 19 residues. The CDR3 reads CASSFQTGTVNSGANVLTF. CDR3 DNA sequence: TGCGCCAGCAGTTTTCAAACCGGGACAGTTAACTCTGGGGCCAACGTCCTGACTTTC.

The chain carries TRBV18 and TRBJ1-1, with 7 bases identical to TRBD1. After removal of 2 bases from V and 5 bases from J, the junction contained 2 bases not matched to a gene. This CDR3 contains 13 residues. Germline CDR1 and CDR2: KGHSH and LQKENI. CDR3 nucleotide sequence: TGTGCCAGCTCACCAACAGGGGAGACTGAAGCTTTCTTT. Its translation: CASSPTGETEAFF.

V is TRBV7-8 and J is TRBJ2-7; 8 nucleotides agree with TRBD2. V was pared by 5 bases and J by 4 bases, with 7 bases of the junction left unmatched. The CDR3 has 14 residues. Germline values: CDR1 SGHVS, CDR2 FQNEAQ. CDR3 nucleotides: TGTGCCAGCAGCGTGTCTAGCGGGCCGTACGAGCAGTACTTC. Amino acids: CASSVSSGPYEQYF.

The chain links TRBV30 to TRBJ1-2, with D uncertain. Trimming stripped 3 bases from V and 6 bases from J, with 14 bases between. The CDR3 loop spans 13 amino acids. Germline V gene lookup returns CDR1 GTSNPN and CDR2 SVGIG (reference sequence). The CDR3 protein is CAWSLGSPDGYTF. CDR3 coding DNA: TGTGCCTGGAGCCTTGGTAGTCCCGATGGCTACACCTTC.

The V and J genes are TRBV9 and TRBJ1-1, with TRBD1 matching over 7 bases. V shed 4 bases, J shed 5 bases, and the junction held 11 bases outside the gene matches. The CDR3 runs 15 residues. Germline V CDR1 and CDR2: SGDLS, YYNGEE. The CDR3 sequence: CASSPRAGGETEAFF. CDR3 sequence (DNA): TGTGCCAGCAGCCCCAGGGCAGGGGGTGAAACTGAAGCTTTCTTT.

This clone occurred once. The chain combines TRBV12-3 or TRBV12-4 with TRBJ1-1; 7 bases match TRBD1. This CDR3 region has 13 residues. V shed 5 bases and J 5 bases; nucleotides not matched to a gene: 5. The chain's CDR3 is CASSKDRRTEAFF. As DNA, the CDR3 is TGTGCCAGCAGTAAGGACAGGCGAACTGAAGCTTTCTTT.

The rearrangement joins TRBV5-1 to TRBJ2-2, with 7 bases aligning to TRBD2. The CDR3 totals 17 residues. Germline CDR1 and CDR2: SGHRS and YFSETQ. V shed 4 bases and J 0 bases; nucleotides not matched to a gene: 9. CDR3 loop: CASSEAGPPANTGELFF. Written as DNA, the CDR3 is TGCGCCAGCAGCGAAGCGGGGCCGCCCGCGAACACCGGGGAGCTGTTTTTT.

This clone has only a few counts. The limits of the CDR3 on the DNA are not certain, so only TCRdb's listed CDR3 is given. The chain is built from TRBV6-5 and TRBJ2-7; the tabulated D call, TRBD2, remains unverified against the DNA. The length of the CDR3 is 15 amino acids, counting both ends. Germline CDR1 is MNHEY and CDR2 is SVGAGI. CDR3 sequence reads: CASSSSRYPSYEQYF.

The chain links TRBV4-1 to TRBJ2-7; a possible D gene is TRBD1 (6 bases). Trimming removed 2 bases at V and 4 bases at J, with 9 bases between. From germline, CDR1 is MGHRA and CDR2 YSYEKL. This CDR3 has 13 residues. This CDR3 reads CASSQFRGYEQYF. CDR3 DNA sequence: TGCGCCAGCAGCCAATTCAGGGGATACGAGCAGTACTTC.

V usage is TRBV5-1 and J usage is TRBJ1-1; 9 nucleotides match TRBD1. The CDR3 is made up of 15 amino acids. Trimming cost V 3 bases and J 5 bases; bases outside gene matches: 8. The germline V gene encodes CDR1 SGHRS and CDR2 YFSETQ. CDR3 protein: CASSSIQGARTEAFF. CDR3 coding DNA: TGCGCCAGCAGCTCCATACAGGGGGCAAGGACTGAAGCTTTCTTT.